Each of the 13 T cell receptor beta chains below was sequenced from the same sample in a study of T cells in Graves' hyperthyroidism and ophthalmopathy. TCR beta CDR3 region amplification was performed from RNA transcripts. The primer set for the first-round RT-PCR of the TCR CDR3 was HTBI. TCRdb fed the multiplex PCR reads into MiXCR, producing one record per CDR3 protein. The top ten clones hold approximately 49% of a sample with 490,000 or so distinct CDR3 sequences, about 20% of them seen once. The specimen sequenced was blood. These receptors were collected from a woman between 65 and 79 years old with Graves' ophthalmopathy.

This clonotype was picked up one time. The chain uses TRBV29-1 and TRBJ1-2; D is ambiguous. CDR3 size: 13 residues. Germline V lookup: CDR1 SQVTM, CDR2 ANQGSEA. Trimming took off 3 bases at V and 0 bases at J, with 8 bases between the two ends. Written as DNA, the CDR3 is TGCAGCGTTGATAAGCCACCTAACTATGGCTACACCTTC. This translates into CSVDKPPNYGYTF.

In this sample, this clonotype turned up many times. The chain combines TRBV12-3 or TRBV12-4 with TRBJ2-7, with D possibly being TRBD2 (5 bases). This CDR3 has 15 residues. V was shortened by 5 bases and J by 7 bases, with 21 bases between the two germline ends. The CDR3 loop reads CASSPPLGNPREQYF. The CDR3 DNA sequence: TGTGCCAGCAGTCCACCCCTCGGGAATCCAAGGGAGCAGTACTTC.

The chain has TRBV20-1 and TRBJ2-5, with D perhaps TRBD1 (6 bases). Trimming took off 5 bases at V and 2 bases at J, with 15 bases between the two ends. The CDR3 is made up of 14 amino acids. The V gene's germline CDR1 is DFQATT and CDR2 SNEGSKA (reference sequence). Here the CDR3 reads CSAHGNREQETQYF. For the CDR3, the DNA is TGCAGTGCTCATGGTAACAGGGAACAAGAGACCCAGTACTTC.

This clonotype was observed a few times. The J gene is TRBJ1-6, the V gene TRBV7-9; 7 bases align to TRBD1. This CDR3 is 14 amino acids long. The germline V gene encodes CDR1 SEHNR and CDR2 FQNEAQ (reference sequence). The ends lost 5 bases at V and 6 bases at J; junction bases unmatched: 4. The CDR3 DNA follows: TGTGCCAGCAGCCGGGGACAGCCTAATTCACCCCTCCACTTT. As protein: CASSRGQPNSPLHF.

This clonotype has just a few counts. The rearrangement links TRBV5-1 to TRBJ1-1; unclear D gene. V dropped 5 bases and J dropped 4 bases, with 12 bases sitting between them. CDR3 length: 13 residues. In germline, CDR1 is SGHRS, CDR2 YFSETQ. CDR3 in amino acids: CASSPDGVTEAFF. DNA of the CDR3: TGCGCCAGCAGTCCGGACGGGGTCACTGAAGCTTTCTTT.

The chain couples TRBV9 to TRBJ2-2; TRBD2 matches 8 bases. The CDR3 consists of 16 residues. The J segment lost 6 bases and the V segment lost 0 bases, leaving 7 bases of the junction unmatched. Germline-derived CDR1 and CDR2 are SGDLS and YYNGEE. The CDR3 nucleotides read TGTGCCAGCAGCGTAGACTGGACTAGCAGGGCCGGGGAGCTGTTTTTT. Protein sequence: CASSVDWTSRAGELFF.

The chain uses TRBV5-1 and TRBJ2-7, with 9 nucleotides matching TRBD1. Looked up from germline, CDR1 is SGHRS and CDR2 is YFSETQ. The CDR3 has 14 residues. The V segment lost 4 bases and the J segment 6 bases; nucleotides outside the gene matches: 8. This CDR3 is CASSPGGTGREQYF. CDR3 DNA sequence: TGCGCCAGCAGCCCGGGTGGGACAGGGCGCGAGCAGTACTTC.

This clonotype was picked up a small number of times. V and J are TRBV7-9 and TRBJ2-1; a possible D gene is TRBD2 (6 bases). Trimming pared 4 bases from V and 12 bases from J, leaving 22 bases between. The CDR3 length is 15 residues. Germline-derived CDR1 and CDR2 are SEHNR and FQNEAQ (reference sequence). CDR3 sequence reads: CASSSRKGAAGRQFF. CDR3 coding DNA: TGTGCCAGCAGCTCGCGAAAAGGGGCAGCCGGGAGGCAGTTCTTC.

This chain joins TRBV9 and TRBJ2-3, with a weak D call TRBD2 (6 bases). This CDR3 region has 16 residues. Germline V gene data show CDR1 as SGDLS and CDR2 as YYNGEE. With 2 bases removed from V and 8 bases from J, the gap between germline ends came to 21 bases. As DNA, the CDR3 is TGTGCCAGCAGCGTCGGAGGACCTAGCGAGATCTTTACGCAGTATTTT. This translates into CASSVGGPSEIFTQYF.

In its sample, this clonotype was seen many times. The gene calls are TRBV19 and TRBJ1-5; no clear D gene. Trimming removed 2 bases from V and 4 bases from J, with 6 bases in between. The CDR3 sequence is 13 residues long. The V gene's germline CDR1 is LNHDA and CDR2 SQIVND (reference sequence). The CDR3 is CASSILRNQPQHF. As DNA, the CDR3 is TGTGCCAGTAGTATATTGAGGAATCAGCCCCAGCATTTT.

This clonotype was detected many times. The chain is built from TRBV7-2 and TRBJ2-3; maybe TRBD2 (6 bases). Per the germline V gene, CDR1 is SGHTA and CDR2 is FQGNSA. This CDR3 has 15 amino acids. The V gene lost 5 bases and the J gene lost 3 bases, with 15 bases spanning the gap. CDR3 nucleotide sequence: TGTGCCAGCAGCGACTACGGGAGTCGTACAGATACGCAGTATTTT. This sequence encodes CASSDYGSRTDTQYF.

Worth noting for this clonotype: An end of the junction differs from the germline gene, which may be a read error. The chain recombines TRBV29-1 with TRBJ2-5; 11 nucleotides align to TRBD1. CDR1 SQVTM and CDR2 ANQGSEA come from the germline V gene. There are 14 residues in the CDR3. The CDR3 coding sequence is TGCAGCGTGGGAGGGACAGGGGGTGCGGAGACCCAGCACTTC. Amino acids: CSVGGTGGAETQHF.

DNA for the CDR3: TGTGCCAGTAGGAAGGATCGCTATGGCTACACCTTC. Protein: CASRKDRYGYTF. The V gene is TRBV19, the J gene TRBJ1-2; D is uncertain. The V end was cut by 6 bases, the J end by 4 bases, with 9 bases between. CDR3 length: 12 amino acids. Germline V gives CDR1 LNHDA, CDR2 SQIVND (reference sequence).